This TCR beta chain was sequenced in a study of technical replicates of blood from a few donors. V was pared by 1 base and J by 7 bases, with 19 bases between. The CDR3 is 16 amino acids. The germline V gene encodes CDR1 LNHDA and CDR2 SQIVND (reference sequence). TCRdb keeps only in-frame clones here, not all; method: immunoSEQ multiplex PCR. This table holds about 14,000 clones, 85% to 95% found once. The chain uses TRBV19 and TRBJ1-2; D uncertain. Sequenced input: PBMCs. The clonotype originates from a human donor in good health. The CDR3 coding sequence is TGTGCCAGTAGTATAGTCCTCTTATCTAGGTCCGGTGGCTACACCTTC. This gives the protein CASSIVLLSRSGGYTF. The variable domain in full, completed from reference TRBV19 and TRBJ1-2, reads DGGITQSPKYLFRKEGQNVTLSCEQNLNHDAMYWYRQDPGQGLRLIYYSQIVNDFQKGDIAEGYSVSREKKESFPLTVTSAQKNPTAFYLCASSIVLLSRSGGYTFGSGTRLTVV.